Reported below is one TCR beta chain. Its antigen remains unidentified. The sample's time point: week 47, end of study. Every single dose of the vaccine, 300 ug of mutant IDH1 20-mer peptide, came with topical imiquimod. The data are from a study of a mutant IDH1 vaccine in newly diagnosed glioma. Study summary: Once 4-6 weeks had passed after radiotherapy alone, vaccination started, or it started with temozolomide cycles.

Clones were sequenced by immunoSEQ multiplex PCR, and TCRdb holds only the in-frame ones, with some missing. Of tens of thousands of clones in the sample, 65% to 90% were seen once. V lost 2 bases to trimming and J lost 9 bases; unmatched junction nucleotides: 9. From germline, CDR1 is MNHNS and CDR2 SASEGT. The CDR3 runs to 15 residues. Overall study findings and caveats: The occurrence of vaccine-induced immune responses was seen in 93.3% of patients.

The clonotype comes from a man aged 18 to 29 with glioma. Some clones in this sample may be carry-over from other donors' samples. The specimen was PBMCs, collected from a glioma patient whose treatment included an IDH1 peptide vaccine. The chain is built from TRBV6-1 and TRBJ1-2, with TRBD1 matching 10 bases. The CDR3 DNA is TGTGCCAGCAGTGAATGGGGGACAGGGGCGGTCCGCTACACCTTC. Protein product: CASSEWGTGAVRYTF.